These 22 T cell receptor beta chains were all obtained from the same sample, sequenced in a study of shared clonotypes between healthy human individuals. The data were produced by immunoSEQ multiplex PCR, yet TCRdb's version contains in-frame clones alone and is incomplete. The sample shows 2,100,000 or so clones, about 94% of them seen only once. Material: naive CD4+ T cells sorted from blood. Subset denoted: CD45RA+ positively selected. All receptors come from a man aged 18 to 29 in good health.

The rearrangement uses TRBV6-5 and TRBJ2-7; D possibly corresponds to TRBD2 (6 bases). Trimming pared 6 bases from V and 2 bases from J, leaving 14 bases between. The germline gives CDR1 MNHEY, CDR2 SVGAGI. There are 14 residues in the CDR3. The CDR3 sequence is CASSNSGATYEQYF. CDR3 coding DNA: TGTGCCAGCAGCAATAGCGGAGCCACCTACGAGCAGTACTTC.

The chain carries TRBV30 and TRBJ1-2; D uncertain. Germline V CDR1 and CDR2: GTSNPN, SVGIG (reference sequence). With 0 bases removed from V and 8 bases from J, the gap between germline ends came to 10 bases. The CDR3 loop spans 12 amino acids. The CDR3 here is CAWSVNTRGYTF. CDR3 bases: TGTGCCTGGAGTGTAAATACTCGGGGCTACACCTTC.

The chain employs TRBV7-7 and TRBJ2-1, with D perhaps given as TRBD1 or TRBD2 (7 bases each). The germline CDR1 and CDR2 sequences are SSHAT and FNYEAQ (reference sequence). The CDR3 loop spans 11 amino acids. In nucleotides, the CDR3 is TGTGCAAATCACAGGGGAGGGGGGCAGTTCTTC. It encodes CANHRGGGQFF.

There are a few counts of this clone. This chain joins TRBV5-1 and TRBJ1-6, with 7 bases aligning to TRBD1. This CDR3 is built from 15 residues. With V trimmed by 0 bases and J by 9 bases, 6 bases remained unmatched. CDR1 and CDR2 from the germline V gene are SGHRS and YFSETQ. CDR3 amino acids: CASSLGTGSSSPLHF. CDR3 nucleotides: TGCGCCAGCAGCTTGGGGACAGGCAGTAGTTCACCCCTCCACTTT.

The chain couples TRBV11-1 to TRBJ2-3; perhaps TRBD2 as D (6 bases). This CDR3 has 16 amino acids. Germline loops: CDR1 SGHAT, CDR2 FQDESV (reference sequence). Between the trimmed V and J ends, which lost 4 bases and 3 bases, there was a span of 17 bases. The CDR3 coding sequence is TGTGCCAGCAGCTGGGGGGATAGAGAACCTACAGATACGCAGTATTTT. It is translated as CASSWGDREPTDTQYF.

This rearrangement joins TRBV7-9 to TRBJ2-7, with 15 bases fitting TRBD2. Germline assignment: CDR1 SEHNR and CDR2 FQNEAQ (reference sequence). After removal of 5 bases from V and 3 bases from J, the junction contained 5 bases not matched to a gene. The CDR3 contains 16 residues. CDR3 nucleotide sequence: TGTGCCAGCAGCAAGGGACTAGCGGGGGGAAACTACGAGCAGTACTTC. Its protein is CASSKGLAGGNYEQYF.

The rearrangement uses TRBV5-6 and TRBJ2-7; D remains unclear. Germline V lookup: CDR1 SGHDT, CDR2 YYEEEE. V dropped 6 bases and J dropped 2 bases, with 15 bases sitting between them. The CDR3 runs to 14 residues. The CDR3 DNA sequence: TGTGCCAGCAAGACCGGCGGCGGAGCCTACGAGCAGTACTTC. Its protein product is CASKTGGGAYEQYF.

This chain uses TRBV28 with TRBJ2-1, with 8 bases fitting TRBD2. The CDR3 is 14 residues long. V trimming: 1 base; J trimming: 7 bases; junction bases outside the gene matches: 3. Per the germline V gene, CDR1 is MDHEN and CDR2 is SYDVKM. CDR3 residues: CASSLSREGNEQFF. The CDR3 bases are TGTGCCAGCAGTTTATCCCGGGAGGGAAATGAGCAGTTCTTC.

The chain joins TRBV29-1 to TRBJ2-5; tentative D call: TRBD1 (5 bases). The V end was cut by 6 bases, the J end by 1 base, with 12 bases between. Germline-derived CDR1 and CDR2 are SQVTM and ANQGSEA. The CDR3 covers 13 residues. This CDR3 reads CSVRPTVQETQYF. The CDR3 DNA reads as TGCAGCGTCAGACCGACAGTCCAAGAGACCCAGTACTTC. Supplemented by reference TRBV29-1 and TRBJ2-5, the full variable domain reads SAVISQKPSRDICQRGTSLTIQCQVDSQVTMMFWYRQQPGQSLTLIATANQGSEATYESGFVIDKFPISRPNLTFSTLTVSNMSPEDSSIYLCSVRPTVQETQYFGPGTRLLVL.

This clone was detected a few times. Other DNA sequences of this sample code for an identical CDR3. This chain links TRBV7-9 with TRBJ2-7; D gene ambiguous. Trimming removed 5 bases from V and 0 bases from J, with 2 bases in between. The V gene's germline CDR1 is SEHNR and CDR2 FQNEAQ (reference sequence). The CDR3 loop spans 11 amino acids. The CDR3 sequence is CASSLSYEQYF. The CDR3 DNA follows: TGTGCCAGCAGCCTCTCCTACGAGCAGTACTTC.

The chain's CDR3 is CASSESRAGTQYF. CDR3 nucleotides: TGCGCCAGCAGTGAGTCTCGCGCGGGTACGCAGTATTTT. This chain links TRBV10-1 with TRBJ2-3; a weak D match, TRBD2 (5 bases). Germline V lookup: CDR1 WNHNN, CDR2 SYGVQD (reference sequence). The CDR3 spans 13 residues. V shed 0 bases and J shed 8 bases, with 9 bases lying between them.

This chain uses TRBV2 with TRBJ2-2; D is possibly TRBD2 (5 bases). Trimming removed 6 bases from V and 0 bases from J, with 11 bases in between. CDR1 is SNHLY and CDR2 is FYNNEI in the germline V gene. The CDR3 totals 15 residues. This CDR3 reads CASSGDPPNTGELFF. For the CDR3, the DNA is TGTGCCAGCAGCGGGGATCCGCCGAACACCGGGGAGCTGTTTTTT.

The chain employs TRBV30 and TRBJ2-2; no firm D call. Germline CDR1 reads GTSNPN; CDR2 reads SVGIG (reference sequence). This CDR3 spans 13 amino acids. V shed 2 bases and J shed 4 bases, with 8 bases lying between them. The CDR3 loop is CAWSWQSTGELFF. The CDR3 DNA sequence: TGTGCCTGGAGTTGGCAGAGCACCGGGGAGCTGTTTTTT.

V usage is TRBV6-5 and J usage is TRBJ1-2; TRBD1 agrees at 9 bases. The germline V gene has CDR1 MNHEY and CDR2 SVGAGI. The CDR3 is made up of 13 amino acids. With V trimmed by 4 bases and J by 7 bases, 4 bases remained unmatched. The CDR3 region has the DNA TGTGCCAGCAGTTCCCGGACAGGGGCTGGCTACACCTTC. It specifies CASSSRTGAGYTF.

A note on this clone: This same CDR3 is encoded by further DNA sequences in the sample. The V call is TRBV4-3, the J call TRBJ2-7, with TRBD2 matching over 11 bases. This CDR3 region has 16 residues. Germline CDR1 and CDR2: LGHNA and YSLEER. The V segment lost 3 bases and the J segment 2 bases; nucleotides outside the gene matches: 6. Written as DNA, the CDR3 is TGCGCCAGCAGCCACCGGACTAGCGGGCGGACCTACGAGCAGTACTTC. This translates into CASSHRTSGRTYEQYF.

This chain connects TRBV5-1 to TRBJ2-1; the D gene is possibly TRBD1 (6 bases). The germline V gene encodes CDR1 SGHRS and CDR2 YFSETQ. Trimming left V 3 bases short and J 4 bases short, with 17 bases between. CDR3 size: 16 residues. The CDR3 bases are TGCGCCAGCAGCTCCCTTGAGGGGGTAACTTACAATGAGCAGTTCTTC. This encodes CASSSLEGVTYNEQFF.

The chain links TRBV5-1 to TRBJ2-5, with 11 positions matching TRBD1. The CDR3 is 15 amino acids. Germline lookup yields CDR1 SGHRS and CDR2 YFSETQ. With V trimmed by 4 bases and J by 2 bases, 4 bases remained unmatched. The CDR3 is CASSRTGGRQETQYF. CDR3 DNA sequence: TGCGCCAGCAGCCGGACAGGGGGCAGGCAAGAGACCCAGTACTTC.

The V gene is TRBV2, the J gene TRBJ2-7; perhaps TRBD2 as D (6 bases). The CDR3 extends over 14 amino acids. Trimming took off 7 bases at V and 0 bases at J, with 13 bases between the two ends. From germline, CDR1 is SNHLY and CDR2 FYNNEI. The CDR3 region has the DNA TGTGCCAGCACCCTTGGGACTTTCTCCTACGAGCAGTACTTC. Residues: CASTLGTFSYEQYF. The full variable domain, rest sourced from reference TRBV2 and TRBJ2-7, is EPEVTQTPSHQVTQMGQEVILRCVPISNHLYFYWYRQILGQKVEFLVSFYNNEISEKSEIFDDQFSVERPDGSNFTLKIRSTKLEDSAMYFCASTLGTFSYEQYFGPGTRLTVT.

The chain joins TRBV28 to TRBJ1-5; D is unresolved. The germline CDR1 and CDR2 sequences are MDHEN and SYDVKM. The CDR3 loop spans 14 amino acids. V gave up 3 bases and J gave up 5 bases, with 11 bases separating them. CDR3 region: CASSFIGFYQPQHF. CDR3 bases: TGTGCCAGCAGTTTCATTGGGTTCTATCAGCCCCAGCATTTT.

This chain connects TRBV25-1 to TRBJ2-5; 10 nucleotides line up with TRBD1. V trimming: 8 bases; J trimming: 7 bases; junction bases outside the gene matches: 7. Germline V gene sequence: CDR1 MGHDK, CDR2 SYGVNS. This CDR3 has 13 residues. The chain's CDR3 is CASLRTGGGTQYF. Here the CDR3 DNA reads TGTGCCAGCCTTCGGACAGGGGGAGGGACCCAGTACTTC. The entire variable domain, with the rest obtained from reference TRBV25-1 and TRBJ2-5, is as follows: EADIYQTPRYLVIGTGKKITLECSQTMGHDKMYWYQQDPGMELHLIHYSYGVNSTEKGDLSSESTVSRIRTEHFPLTLESARPSHTSQYLCASLRTGGGTQYFGPGTRLLVL.

CDR3 in amino acids: CASSVGLASYEQYF. The CDR3, as DNA: TGTGCCAGCAGTGTGGGACTAGCGTCCTACGAGCAGTACTTC. The chain joins TRBV2 to TRBJ2-7, with TRBD2 matching over 10 bases. V trimming: 4 bases; J trimming: 1 base; junction bases outside the gene matches: 1. In germline, CDR1 is SNHLY, CDR2 FYNNEI. CDR3 length: 14 residues.

The chain carries TRBV6-5 and TRBJ1-1; no firm D call. CDR3 length: 15 residues. From germline, CDR1 is MNHEY and CDR2 SVGAGI. V lost 6 bases and J lost 0, with 14 bases in between. The CDR3 DNA reads as TGTGCCAGCAGGGCGACAACCCTCATGAACACTGAAGCTTTCTTT. The encoded protein is CASRATTLMNTEAFF.